The clone carrying this T cell receptor beta chain showed up just once. Its specificity is unknown. The entry originates in a study of cytomegalovirus exposure and HLA in healthy donors. The CDR3 has 12 amino acids. The V and J ends lost 8 bases and 5 bases respectively, with 12 bases between them. Germline loops: CDR1 MDHEN, CDR2 SYDVKM. Primers for the PCR totalled 60 Vbeta and 13 Jbeta. Data came from immunoSEQ multiplex PCR; TCRdb stores just in-frame clones and leaves some out. The data show under 170,000 clones, with under 75% seen just once and around 7.1% held by the top ten. Study-level points and caveats: Earlier results showed most TCR beta V segments being productive about 90% or about 30% of the time. In a later analysis, parvovirus B19, influenza, CMV and Epstein-Barr virus appeared linked to several top co-occurrence clusters. Whilst most TCR sequences proved rare, a subset of public TCRs occurred across many donors.

The TCR originated in a woman aged 55-75 years in good health and CMV-seropositive. The chain carries TRBV28 and TRBJ1-1; D uncertain. Sequencing was carried out using PBMCs. CDR3 coding DNA: TGTGCCAGCGGAGAGAAGCTGACTGAAGCTTTCTTT. Translation: CASGEKLTEAFF.